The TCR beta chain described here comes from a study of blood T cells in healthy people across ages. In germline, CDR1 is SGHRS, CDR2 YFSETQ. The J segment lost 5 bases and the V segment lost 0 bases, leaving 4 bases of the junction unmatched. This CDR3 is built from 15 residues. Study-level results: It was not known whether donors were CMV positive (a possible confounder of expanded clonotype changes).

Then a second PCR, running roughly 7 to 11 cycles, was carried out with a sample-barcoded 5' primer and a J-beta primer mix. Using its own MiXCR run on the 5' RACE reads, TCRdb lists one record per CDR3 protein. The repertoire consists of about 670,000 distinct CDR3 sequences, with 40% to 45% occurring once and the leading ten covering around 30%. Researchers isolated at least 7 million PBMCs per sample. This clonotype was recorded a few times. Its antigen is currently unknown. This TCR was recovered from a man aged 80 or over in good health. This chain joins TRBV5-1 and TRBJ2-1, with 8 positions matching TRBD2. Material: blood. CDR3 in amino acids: CASSLEIAGNNEQFF. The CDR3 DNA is TGCGCCAGCAGCTTGGAAATAGCGGGGAACAATGAGCAGTTCTTC.